This TCR beta chain comes out of a study of monozygotic twins with inflammatory bowel disease (dated by TCRdb to 2018 to 2020). Regarding the research as a whole: The full study comprised 30 or so monozygotic twin pairs: nine German pairs (four IBD-concordant, five IBD-discordant) and 19 IBD-discordant Danish pairs. The search for disease-associated traits relied mainly on comparing, within discordant pairs, IBD patients with their genetically identical healthy co-twins. Each individual had, on average, about 151 000 unique TCRalpha sequences and 181 000 unique TCRbeta sequences available for analysis. Results the study describes overall, beyond this receptor: Compared with healthy twins, IBD patients shared fewer clonotypes with other individuals, and the difference was most pronounced in patients with signs of disease activity. Differing immunosuppressive treatments among patients may have added background noise and inter-individual variability to the repertoires. The results gave no support for a single strong signal or clonotype linked to IBD. Concordant and discordant twins showed no difference in repertoire similarity, possibly because of limited statistical power. IBD patients had lower TCRbeta repertoire diversity, measured by the inverse Simpson index, than their healthy co-twins. The analysis was unable to tell apart different T cell subtypes.

Library construction relied on 5' RACE. Preparation of each TCR library used approximately 4,000 ng of total RNA. For each sample, cDNA synthesis with SMARTScribe reverse transcriptase was split into eight separate reactions. During cDNA synthesis, unique molecular identifiers containing a 6-nucleotide sample barcode were introduced by template switching. TCRalpha and TCRbeta cDNA was amplified in two nested PCRs of roughly 16 and 10 cycles, and bead purification was carried out after each PCR. Before amplification, the cDNA was treated with uracil DNA-glycosylase and purified using the QIAquick PCR purification kit. The second PCR added Illumina TruSeq-compatible adapters along with sample-specific barcodes. Library quality and concentration were assessed using TapeStation and Qubit, and 5 ng of each library was pooled. Sequencing of pooled libraries was carried out on an Illumina HiSeq2500 single-index Rapid Run using 2 x 100 bp reads and custom sequencing primers. In the paper's pipeline: MiGEC version 1.2.6 was used for UMI-based consensus assembly, which corrected PCR and sequencing errors. V(D)J alignment, clonotype assembly and CDR3 extraction were performed with MiXCR version 2.1.1. To normalise gene usage, clonotype sharing and MAIT/NKT TCR abundance, the analysis used the top 1000, 10 000 and 20 000 clonotypes per sample. Diversity was computed as the inverse Simpson index with the vegan R package after downsampling to 27 000 UMIs. Paired Mann-Whitney U tests were applied to discordant twin pairs, and Benjamini-Hochberg correction was used for multiple testing. The reads went through TCRdb reprocessing, and each CDR3 protein sequence gets one entry with no DNA. The V and J calls shown here were made by TCRdb, not taken from the authors' results. This specimen's table enumerates 110,000 to 150,000 distinct CDR3 sequences. The ten largest make up approximately 1.2% of the sample.

A note on this clonotype: What antigen it recognizes has not been identified.

From each donor, an approximately 2.4 ml peripheral blood sample was drawn into PAXgene tubes and stored at -80 degrees C. Total RNA was isolated from whole blood with the PAXgene blood miRNA kit on an automated QIAcube, without T cell sorting. Peripheral blood from monozygotic twin pairs, either concordant or discordant for inflammatory bowel disease, underwent deep TCRalpha and TCRbeta repertoire profiling that used unique molecular barcoding. Smoking habits were recorded for all twin pairs, and each individual was classified as a current, former or never smoker. The CDR3 measures 15 amino acids from cysteine to phenylalanine. The nucleotide record is missing. CDR1 and CDR2 (SGHRS, YFSETQ) derive from the germline V gene.

The sequence was collected from a human donor with ulcerative colitis or Crohn's disease, or a healthy co-twin of an affected twin (not recorded which). What was sequenced was blood. This chain is built from TRBV5-1 and TRBJ2-1; TCRdb calls TRBD1, which cannot be checked without DNA. The CDR3 reads CASSFGTDYYNEQFF.